This TCR beta chain was recorded in a study of blood T cell repertoires in COVID-19. Profiling relied on immunoSEQ multiplex PCR, and the TCRdb table lists in-frame clones only, not all of them. The sample lists a few hundred thousand clones; roughly four fifths were seen once. Germline V lookup: CDR1 LNHNV, CDR2 YYDKDF (reference sequence). V was shortened by 0 bases and J by 4 bases, with 9 bases between the two germline ends. The CDR3 contains 14 residues. This TCR derives from a young man with acute COVID-19. This chain joins TRBV15 and TRBJ1-2; D remains ambiguous. The sequenced sample consisted of PBMCs or T cells enriched from blood (not recorded which). The CDR3 reads CATSRDSSGYGYTF. The CDR3 DNA reads TGTGCCACCAGCAGAGATTCCTCGGGCTATGGCTACACCTTC.